This TCR beta chain derives from a study of blood T cell repertoires in COVID-19. Study in general: In each case, the material was cDNA or gDNA derived from T cells, B-cell-depleted T cells, or PBMCs.

Individuals aged roughly 18 to 95 years were recruited from 20 to 25 US areas. Recovery meant two consecutive negative NP/OP PCR tests, professional clearance, or resolved symptoms. Here immunoSEQ multiplex PCR was the method, and the copy in TCRdb shows in-frame clones only, minus some. The sample has fewer than 400,000 clones; over 80% are singletons. From germline, CDR1 is SGHAT and CDR2 FQNNGV. Trimming removed 1 base from V and 4 bases from J; junction bases left unmatched: 11. CDR3 length: 17 residues. This sequence originates from a young man who had recovered from COVID-19. Sequenced input: PBMCs or T cells enriched from blood (not recorded which). This chain uses TRBV11-2 with TRBJ2-7; TRBD2 aligns across 9 bases. CDR3 sequence: CASSLAPSWRGGYEQYF. Written as DNA, the CDR3 is TGTGCCAGCAGCTTAGCCCCATCCTGGCGGGGGGGGTACGAGCAGTACTTC.